This T cell receptor (beta chain) was found in a study of breast tumors, draining lymph nodes, adjacent tissues. TCRdb re-analysed the multiplex PCR reads in MiXCR, keeping a single row per CDR3 protein. The sample yields fewer than 25,000 distinct CDR3 sequences, about 61% seen once. Study outcomes and limitations: That most tumor T cells come from lymph nodes remained unproven. Findings are consistent with lymph node origin and intratumoral expansion of most tumor T cells.

This clonotype was counted many times. Antigen unknown. The sequencing input was tumor-adjacent breast tissue. The receptor's source is a female donor with breast cancer. Some clones in this sample may be carry-over from other donors' samples.

This CDR3 reads CSARAGRDTGELFF. The CDR3, as DNA: TGCAGTGCCCGAGCGGGTCGGGACACCGGGGAGCTGTTTTTT. The chain is built from TRBV20-1 and TRBJ2-2; D may be TRBD2 (6 bases). Trimming took off 6 bases at V and 3 bases at J, with 14 bases between the two ends. The V gene's germline CDR1 is DFQATT and CDR2 SNEGSKA (reference sequence). The CDR3 loop spans 14 amino acids.